One sample yielded the 24 T cell receptor beta chains listed below, sequenced in a study of a mutant IDH1 vaccine in newly diagnosed glioma. Time point reported: week 23, last vaccination. The investigators gave 300 ug of mutant IDH1 20-mer peptide in each vaccine dose, together with topical imiquimod. No cognate antigen is known for these TCRs. Sequenced by immunoSEQ multiplex PCR; TCRdb stores in-frame clones only, minus some. The table includes some 60,000 clones, more than 75% detected once. The specimen comprised PBMCs, sampled from a glioma patient whose treatment included an IDH1 peptide vaccine. The origin of the receptors is a man aged 35-49 years with glioma.

The V and J genes are TRBV4-3 and TRBJ2-1; 12 positions agree with TRBD2. Germline V CDR1 and CDR2: LGHNA, YSLEER. V shed 2 bases and J 9 bases; nucleotides not matched to a gene: 2. CDR3 length: 14 residues. This CDR3 reads CASSQLAGGVEQFF. As DNA, the CDR3 is TGCGCCAGCAGCCAACTAGCGGGAGGGGTTGAGCAGTTCTTC.

This clone came up a few times. The chain recombines TRBV2 with TRBJ1-5; D is ambiguous. V dropped 6 bases and J dropped 4 bases, with 7 bases sitting between them. CDR1 SNHLY and CDR2 FYNNEI come from the germline V gene. The CDR3 sequence is 12 residues long. The CDR3 coding sequence is TGTGCCAGCAGGAACCAGAATCAGCCCCAGCATTTT. Translation: CASRNQNQPQHF.

This clone has only a few counts. This chain's CDR3 is CASSDGDPGELFF. The CDR3 DNA is TGTGCCAGCAGTGACGGCGATCCCGGGGAGCTGTTTTTT. The chain combines TRBV6-4 with TRBJ2-2; D is uncertain. The CDR3 has 13 residues. The germline gives CDR1 MRHNA, CDR2 SNTAGT. V was shortened by 2 bases and J by 6 bases, with 7 bases between the two germline ends.

This clone has only one observation. The V and J genes are TRBV19 and TRBJ1-1, with 7 nucleotides matching TRBD1. With 4 bases clipped from V and 0 bases from J, the junction kept 2 bases outside the gene matches. The CDR3 is 14 residues long. Looked up from germline, CDR1 is LNHDA and CDR2 is SQIVND (reference sequence). The CDR3 region is CASSRDRVNTEAFF. CDR3 nucleotides: TGTGCCAGTAGTAGAGACAGGGTGAACACTGAAGCTTTCTTT. The full variable domain, rest sourced from reference TRBV19 and TRBJ1-1, is DGGITQSPKYLFRKEGQNVTLSCEQNLNHDAMYWYRQDPGQGLRLIYYSQIVNDFQKGDIAEGYSVSREKKESFPLTVTSAQKNPTAFYLCASSRDRVNTEAFFGQGTRLTVV.

The V and J genes are TRBV27 and TRBJ2-7; 7 nucleotides align to TRBD1. This CDR3 region has 14 residues. J was trimmed by 2 bases and V by 5 bases; bases with no gene match: 6. Germline V gives CDR1 MNHEY, CDR2 SMNVEV (reference sequence). CDR3 residues: CASSIPGQTYEQYF. CDR3 sequence (DNA): TGTGCCAGCAGTATACCGGGACAGACCTACGAGCAGTACTTC.

This clone showed up just once. The chain couples TRBV5-4 to TRBJ2-7, with a possible D match to TRBD1 (6 bases). Trimming stripped 2 bases from V and 6 bases from J, with 12 bases between. The CDR3 is made up of 13 amino acids. Germline CDR1 is SGHNT and CDR2 is YYREEE (reference sequence). The CDR3 DNA reads TGTGCCAGCAGCTTTAACAGGGTTGGCGAGCAGTACTTC. Protein product: CASSFNRVGEQYF.

The chain couples TRBV4-1 to TRBJ2-7, with a tentative D call TRBD2 (5 bases). Germline CDR1 and CDR2: MGHRA and YSYEKL. The V end lost 0 bases, the J end lost 4 bases, and 19 bases lay between the germline ends. This CDR3 region has 17 residues. The CDR3 DNA is TGCGCCAGCAGCCAAGAAGGTCGAGGCGGAGGAGTGTACGAGCAGTACTTC. It encodes CASSQEGRGGGVYEQYF.

The V and J genes are TRBV4-1 and TRBJ2-1; no clear D gene. This CDR3 contains 15 residues. Germline V gene sequence: CDR1 MGHRA, CDR2 YSYEKL. V was cut by 2 bases and J by 5 bases, with 13 bases left in between. The CDR3 sequence is CASSQNRIQNNEQFF. The CDR3 DNA is TGCGCCAGCAGCCAAAATCGGATCCAGAACAATGAGCAGTTCTTC.

CDR3 sequence (DNA): TGCGCCAGCACCCGTTCTAGCGGACCTCAAGAGACCCAGTACTTC. Encoded protein: CASTRSSGPQETQYF. The genes are TRBV5-1 and TRBJ2-5; 7 bases map to TRBD2. There are 15 residues in the CDR3. Looked up from germline, CDR1 is SGHRS and CDR2 is YFSETQ. Unmatched junction bases numbered 10, after V lost 6 bases and J lost 2 bases.

The V and J genes are TRBV6-4 and TRBJ2-3; 10 bases align to TRBD2. The CDR3 loop spans 20 amino acids. V shed 5 bases and J 4 bases; nucleotides not matched to a gene: 21. CDR1 and CDR2 (germline): MRHNA, SNTAGT. This CDR3 reads CASSPGFTRSSSGRSDTQYF. CDR3 nucleotides: TGTGCCAGCAGTCCTGGTTTTACCAGGTCCTCTAGCGGGAGATCAGATACGCAGTATTTT.

This chain joins TRBV4-1 and TRBJ2-2; possible D gene TRBD1, 6 bases. The CDR3 length is 13 residues. Trimming left V 8 bases short and J 5 bases short, with 12 bases between. Germline CDR1 MGHRA, CDR2 YSYEKL. The CDR3 reads CASGETGTGELFF. CDR3 nucleotide sequence: TGCGCCAGCGGAGAAACAGGGACCGGGGAGCTGTTTTTT.

This clone came up once. The rearrangement joins TRBV27 to TRBJ1-1; D not resolved. The CDR3 length is 13 residues. The V gene lost 5 bases and the J gene lost 4 bases, with 11 bases spanning the gap. CDR1 is MNHEY and CDR2 is SMNVEV in the germline V gene (reference sequence). The CDR3 sequence: CASSRALSTEAFF. As DNA, the CDR3 is TGTGCCAGCAGTCGGGCATTGAGCACTGAAGCTTTCTTT.

The chain uses TRBV19 and TRBJ2-7; 9 positions match TRBD1. This CDR3 comprises 15 residues. The germline gives CDR1 LNHDA, CDR2 SQIVND (reference sequence). Trimming cost V 3 bases and J 6 bases; bases outside gene matches: 9. CDR3 nucleotides: TGTGCCAGTAGTATGGGGGACAGGGCGATCGCCGAGCAGTACTTC. Protein product: CASSMGDRAIAEQYF. The complete variable domain, with remaining parts taken from reference TRBV19 and TRBJ2-7, reads DGGITQSPKYLFRKEGQNVTLSCEQNLNHDAMYWYRQDPGQGLRLIYYSQIVNDFQKGDIAEGYSVSREKKESFPLTVTSAQKNPTAFYLCASSMGDRAIAEQYFGPGTRLTVT.

The gene calls are TRBV5-6 and TRBJ2-4; D uncertain. V was shortened by 2 bases and J by 5 bases, with 2 bases between the two germline ends. Germline V lookup: CDR1 SGHDT, CDR2 YYEEEE. The CDR3 loop spans 11 amino acids. The CDR3 protein is CASSFENIQYF. CDR3 in DNA: TGTGCCAGCAGCTTCGAAAACATTCAGTACTTC.

The rearrangement uses TRBV7-9 and TRBJ1-2; perhaps TRBD1 as D (6 bases). The V end lost 1 base, the J end lost 10 bases, and 13 bases lay between the germline ends. Germline V lookup: CDR1 SEHNR, CDR2 FQNEAQ (reference sequence). This CDR3 comprises 13 residues. The CDR3 spells CASSLGTVPDYTF. DNA of the CDR3: TGTGCCAGCAGCTTAGGGACAGTGCCAGACTACACCTTC.

This clone appeared a single time. The J gene is TRBJ2-3, the V gene TRBV29-1; D is unclear. In germline, CDR1 is SQVTM, CDR2 ANQGSEA. The CDR3 runs 12 residues. Trimming took 4 bases from V and 3 from J, leaving 8 bases between them. CDR3 bases: TGCAGCGTTGTTGGCCCGACAGATACGCAGTATTTT. Translating it yields CSVVGPTDTQYF.

The chain carries TRBV2 and TRBJ1-5, with D possibly TRBD1 on 5 matching bases. The CDR3 length is 16 residues. Germline lookup yields CDR1 SNHLY and CDR2 FYNNEI. V dropped 4 bases and J dropped 1 base, with 14 bases sitting between them. CDR3 DNA sequence: TGTGCCAGCAGTGGGCTCCTAGGGGTAAGCAATCAGCCCCAGCATTTT. This sequence encodes CASSGLLGVSNQPQHF.

The chain recombines TRBV14 with TRBJ2-5; no definite D call. The CDR3 has 14 amino acids. Trimming stripped 1 base from V and 0 bases from J, with 6 bases between. Germline loops: CDR1 SGHDN, CDR2 FVKESK. The CDR3 coding sequence is TGTGCCAGCAGCCAAGGGCTTTACCAAGAGACCCAGTACTTC. Translated, it gives CASSQGLYQETQYF.

Of note for this clone: One end of the junction is discordant with germline, which a read error may explain. The genes are TRBV7-7 and TRBJ2-3; 12 positions agree with TRBD2. Per the germline V gene, CDR1 is SSHAT and CDR2 is FNYEAQ (reference sequence). The CDR3 runs to 16 residues. The chain's CDR3 is CASSHGLAGITDTQYF. The CDR3 DNA reads as TGTGCTAGCAGCCATGGACTAGCGGGAATCACAGATACGCAGTATTTT.

This clone came up a few times. The V call is TRBV19, the J call TRBJ1-1; D not resolved. The V gene lost 6 bases and the J gene lost 0 bases, with 11 bases spanning the gap. The CDR3 runs to 14 residues. Germline V gene data show CDR1 as LNHDA and CDR2 as SQIVND (reference sequence). The CDR3 DNA reads TGTGCCAGTAGCCAAGGACGGATGAACACTGAAGCTTTCTTT. Protein sequence: CASSQGRMNTEAFF.

This chain uses TRBV5-1 with TRBJ2-1; 9 nucleotides align to TRBD1. The germline gives CDR1 SGHRS, CDR2 YFSETQ. V shed 1 base, J shed 8 bases, and the junction held 4 bases outside the gene matches. The CDR3 is made up of 14 amino acids. The CDR3 is CASSLTGGVYEQFF. The CDR3 DNA reads as TGCGCCAGCAGCTTGACAGGGGGCGTATATGAGCAGTTCTTC.

V gene TRBV5-1 combines with J gene TRBJ2-1, with 9 bases lining up with TRBD2. Germline V gene sequence: CDR1 SGHRS, CDR2 YFSETQ. The CDR3 extends over 16 amino acids. Trimming cost V 1 base and J 1 base; bases outside gene matches: 3. CDR3: CASSLYAGGSYNEQFF. CDR3 nucleotide sequence: TGCGCCAGCAGCTTGTATGCGGGAGGGTCCTACAATGAGCAGTTCTTC.

The V gene is TRBV18, the J gene TRBJ2-7; D gene unclear. Germline loops: CDR1 KGHSH, CDR2 LQKENI. The CDR3 covers 15 residues. V lost 4 bases, J lost 1 base, and 14 bases lay in between. The DNA for the CDR3 is TGTGCCAGCTCACTACTGGAAACAGCTTCCTACGAGCAGTACTTC. This codes for CASSLLETASYEQYF.

In its sample, this clone was seen once. This chain joins TRBV5-1 and TRBJ2-7, with unresolved D. Germline assignment: CDR1 SGHRS and CDR2 YFSETQ. V lost 2 bases to trimming and J lost 2 bases, with 23 bases between them. The CDR3 consists of 18 residues. CDR3 bases: TGCGCCAGCAGCTTCCCCCGAGAGGCAGGCCTGACCCCCTACGAGCAGTACTTC. Translating gives CASSFPREAGLTPYEQYF.